Described below is a single T cell receptor beta chain sequence and its context. The CDR3 length is 14 residues. Looked up from germline, CDR1 is SEHNR and CDR2 is FQNEAQ (reference sequence). J gave up 0 bases and V 5 bases, and 3 bases lay outside the gene matches. The source of the sample is a study of blood T cell repertoires in COVID-19. Study in general: The United States, Italy and Spain supplied acute and convalescent COVID-19 samples.

Using immunoSEQ multiplex PCR, the repertoire was profiled, and TCRdb retains in-frame clones only, with some absent. The sample includes about 96,000 clones, about four fifths of them seen just once. Sequenced material: peripheral blood. The V call is TRBV7-9, the J call TRBJ1-2; 7 bases are a match to TRBD1. The sequence was collected from a woman aged 60-75 years with acute or convalescent COVID-19. The CDR3 coding sequence is TGTGCCAGCAGCCTGACAGGGACTAACTATGGCTACACCTTC. The encoded protein is CASSLTGTNYGYTF. Full variable domain (missing parts from reference TRBV7-9 and TRBJ1-2): DTGVSQNPRHKITKRGQNVTFRCDPISEHNRLYWYRQTLGQGPEFLTYFQNEAQLEKSRLLSDRFSAERPKGSFSTLEIQRTEQGDSAMYLCASSLTGTNYGYTFGSGTRLTVV.